Included here is one TCR beta chain sequence, with context. The antigen remains unidentified. The data are from a study of beta chain features in type 1 diabetes. Study-level results: The influence of HLA type on TCRB rearrangement stayed undetermined.

Expressed TCRB transcripts got sequenced, as all isolated RNA was reverse transcribed. Using immunoSEQ multiplex PCR, the repertoire was profiled, and TCRdb retains in-frame clones only, with some absent. The table lists under 450,000 clones, over 11% of them singletons, with approximately 0.038% in the top ten. The sequenced sample consisted of naive CD4+ T cells from blood. This TCR derives from a man aged 30-40 years in good health.

CDR3 bases: TGTGCCAGCAGCCCCGGACTAGCGGGGTCACCCAACACCGGGGAGCTGTTTTTT. Translation: CASSPGLAGSPNTGELFF. The rearrangement joins TRBV5-4 to TRBJ2-2, with 12 bases that match TRBD2. The CDR3 consists of 18 residues. The germline gives CDR1 SGHNT, CDR2 YYREEE (reference sequence). V gave up 4 bases and J gave up 2 bases; unmatched junction bases: 9.